The 3 T cell receptor beta chains below were found in one sample sequenced in a study of blood T cell repertoires in COVID-19. The protocol was immunoSEQ multiplex PCR, while the TCRdb copy is restricted to in-frame clones and leaves out a portion. The table has about 110,000 clones, 71% seen once. Sequencing used peripheral blood. The source of these receptors is a human donor with acute or convalescent COVID-19. The donor label of this sample is uncertain.

This chain uses TRBV21-1 with TRBJ2-5; the table's D gene call, TRBD2, was not cross checked with the DNA. TRBV21-1 is termed a pseudogene. The CDR3 extends over 16 amino acids. The chain's CDR3 is CASSTKGTSGEETQYF. In nucleotides, the CDR3 is TGTGCCAGCAGCACCAAAGGGACTAGCGGAGAAGAGACCCAGTACTTC.

The gene calls are TRBV24-1 and TRBJ1-5; 7 bases map to TRBD1. The CDR3 runs to 15 residues. V was clipped by 4 bases and J by 2 bases; unmatched bases: 4. The germline V gene has CDR1 KGHDR and CDR2 SFDVKD. The CDR3 bases are TGTGCCACCAGTGAGTCAGGGGGGCGCAATCAGCCCCAGCATTTT. This codes for CATSESGGRNQPQHF.

V is TRBV5-1 and J is TRBJ2-7; TRBD1 matches at 8 bases. The trim removed 2 bases at V and 4 bases at J, leaving 5 bases unmatched. CDR1 is SGHRS and CDR2 is YFSETQ in the germline V gene. The CDR3 is made up of 14 amino acids. CDR3 in DNA: TGCGCCAGCAGCTTCCTTGGACAGGGTTACGAGCAGTACTTC. Translating it yields CASSFLGQGYEQYF. The full variable domain, with the rest looked up from reference TRBV5-1 and TRBJ2-7, is KAGVTQTPRYLIKTRGQQVTLSCSPISGHRSVSWYQQTPGQGLQFLFEYFSETQRNKGNFPGRFSGRQFSNSRSEMNVSTLELGDSALYLCASSFLGQGYEQYFGPGTRLTVT.